What follows are 18 T cell receptor beta chains derived from one specimen sequenced in a study of sequential checkpoint blockade in melanoma. TCRdb's copy holds only in-frame clones and misses some; the assay was immunoSEQ multiplex PCR. This sample has 3,400 or so clones, with about 22% found just once. The treatment denotes: randomized to nivolumab then ipilimumab (arm A) or the reverse (arm B). The sample here was tumor tissue (inferred from file names), taken from a patient given nivolumab and ipilimumab in sequence. Receptors were obtained from a human patient with melanoma. Some clones in this sample may be carry-over from other donors' samples.

This clone was found many times. The CDR3 reads CASSQGGGVSSPLHF. In nucleotides, the CDR3 is TGTGCCAGCAGCCAAGGCGGAGGGGTCTCTTCACCCCTCCACTTT. The chain links TRBV11-3 to TRBJ1-6, with D perhaps matching TRBD1 (5 bases). Germline V lookup: CDR1 SGHNT, CDR2 YENEEA. The CDR3 extends over 15 amino acids. The V end lost 5 bases, the J end lost 9 bases, and 17 bases lay between the germline ends. Based on the CDR3 plus reference TRBV11-3 and TRBJ1-6, the full variable domain is EAGVVQSPRYKIIEKKQPVAFWCNPISGHNTLYWYLQNLGQGPELLIRYENEEAVDDSQLPKDRFSAERLKGVDSTLKIQPAELGDSAVYLCASSQGGGVSSPLHFGNGTRLTVT.

The chain joins TRBV6-8 to TRBJ1-4; D unclear. The CDR3 has 13 residues. The germline V and J ends were trimmed by 5 bases and 8 bases, with 12 bases remaining between them. Germline assignment: CDR1 MNHGY and CDR2 SAAAGT. This CDR3 reads CASSVNSGEKLFF. The CDR3 coding sequence is TGTGCCAGCAGTGTAAATAGCGGGGAAAAACTGTTTTTT.

This clone came up many times. This chain joins TRBV7-7 and TRBJ2-5; D possibly matches TRBD1 or TRBD2 (5 bases each). V was clipped by 5 bases and J by 1 base, with 11 bases between them. CDR1 SSHAT and CDR2 FNYEAQ come from the germline V gene (reference sequence). The CDR3 consists of 14 residues. In nucleotides, the CDR3 is TGTGCCAGCAGCCGGGGACCGACCCAAGAGACCCAGTACTTC. Translation: CASSRGPTQETQYF.

This clone turned up a few times. The chain uses TRBV11-3 and TRBJ2-2, with 8 nucleotides matching TRBD1. This CDR3 contains 15 residues. V lost 6 bases, J lost 3 bases, and 6 bases stayed unmatched. Germline V lookup: CDR1 SGHNT, CDR2 YENEEA. The CDR3 sequence: CASRKTGGHTGELFF. CDR3 bases: TGTGCCAGCAGGAAAACAGGGGGTCACACCGGGGAGCTGTTTTTT.

The genes are TRBV14 and TRBJ2-3, with TRBD2 matching 12 bases. CDR1 is SGHDN, CDR2 FVKESK, per germline. This CDR3 is built from 16 residues. V was clipped by 3 bases and J by 8 bases; unmatched bases: 9. The CDR3: CASSHGLAGSKSTQYF. CDR3 sequence (DNA): TGTGCCAGCAGCCACGGACTAGCGGGGAGCAAGAGTACGCAGTATTTT.

This clone was seen repeatedly, ten times or more. The V call is TRBV11-3, the J call TRBJ1-5, with D perhaps TRBD1 (6 bases). Trimming cost V 5 bases and J 5 bases, with 16 bases left between them. Germline values: CDR1 SGHNT, CDR2 YENEEA. CDR3 length equals 15 residues. The DNA of the CDR3 is TGTGCCAGCAGCCCCGGGACAAGGGGGTATCAGCCCCAGCATTTT. This gives the protein CASSPGTRGYQPQHF.

In its sample, this clone was seen a few times. The genes are TRBV6-8 and TRBJ1-5; a possible D gene is TRBD1 (5 bases). CDR3 length equals 16 residues. Germline V gene data show CDR1 as MNHGY and CDR2 as SAAAGT. V shed 5 bases and J shed 3 bases, with 17 bases lying between them. The CDR3 sequence: CASSPYGQGDNQPQHF. For the CDR3, the DNA is TGTGCCAGCAGTCCCTATGGGCAGGGAGACAATCAGCCCCAGCATTTT.

This clone was seen at least ten times. This sequence joins TRBV11-3 and TRBJ2-7; 9 positions agree with TRBD1. Germline V gene data show CDR1 as SGHNT and CDR2 as YENEEA. V shed 3 bases and J 1 base; nucleotides not matched to a gene: 7. This CDR3 is 16 amino acids long. CDR3 DNA: TGTGCCAGCAGCTTGGAGACAGGGGGATTGTCCTACGAGCAGTACTTC. It is translated as CASSLETGGLSYEQYF.

This chain connects TRBV19 to TRBJ1-5; the match to TRBD1 covers 8 bases. With 7 bases clipped from V and 4 bases from J, the junction kept 9 bases outside the gene matches. Germline values: CDR1 LNHDA, CDR2 SQIVND (reference sequence). This CDR3 is 15 amino acids long. This chain's CDR3 is CASNPRQGWNQPQHF. The CDR3 region has the DNA TGTGCCAGTAACCCCAGACAGGGGTGGAATCAGCCCCAGCATTTT.

This clone was recorded many times. V and J are TRBV11-3 and TRBJ2-5; 7 nucleotides align to TRBD2. After removal of 5 bases from V and 5 bases from J, the junction contained 11 bases not matched to a gene. Germline V gives CDR1 SGHNT, CDR2 YENEEA. The CDR3 length is 15 residues. This CDR3 reads CASSQGAGEGETQYF. In nucleotides, the CDR3 is TGTGCCAGCAGCCAAGGGGCGGGAGAAGGGGAGACCCAGTACTTC.

This clone has a single count. The chain employs TRBV18 and TRBJ2-7, with 9 bases that match TRBD1. The germline gives CDR1 KGHSH, CDR2 LQKENI. Unmatched junction bases numbered 7, after V lost 2 bases and J lost 5 bases. The CDR3 runs 15 residues. The CDR3 region is CASSPRDRVGHEQYF. CDR3 coding DNA: TGTGCCAGCTCACCAAGGGACAGGGTGGGCCACGAGCAGTACTTC.

This chain connects TRBV29-1 to TRBJ2-6, with TRBD1 matching over 9 bases. This CDR3 has 16 amino acids. CDR1 is SQVTM, CDR2 ANQGSEA, per germline. Unmatched junction bases numbered 4, after V lost 4 bases and J lost 0 bases. The chain's CDR3 is CSVAGQGSSGANVLTF. DNA for the CDR3: TGCAGCGTTGCCGGACAGGGGAGCTCTGGGGCCAACGTCCTGACTTTC. The full variable domain, completed using reference TRBV29-1 and TRBJ2-6, is SAVISQKPSRDICQRGTSLTIQCQVDSQVTMMFWYRQQPGQSLTLIATANQGSEATYESGFVIDKFPISRPNLTFSTLTVSNMSPEDSSIYLCSVAGQGSSGANVLTFGAGSRLTVL.

This clone is judged medium-sized. The V gene is TRBV6-8, the J gene TRBJ1-4; no clear D. CDR3 length: 13 amino acids. Germline V gives CDR1 MNHGY, CDR2 SAAAGT. Trimming took 5 bases from V and 5 from J, leaving 9 bases between them. The CDR3 sequence: CASSADLNEKLFF. The CDR3 coding sequence is TGTGCCAGCAGTGCCGATCTAAATGAAAAACTGTTTTTT.

This clone has a handful of counts. The chain combines TRBV9 with TRBJ2-1; 7 nucleotides line up with TRBD2. V shed 0 bases, J shed 4 bases, and the junction held 7 bases outside the gene matches. Germline V gene sequence: CDR1 SGDLS, CDR2 YYNGEE. The CDR3 has 16 amino acids. The CDR3 region is CASSVVAGTTYNEQFF. CDR3 coding DNA: TGTGCCAGCAGCGTAGTGGCAGGGACTACTTACAATGAGCAGTTCTTC.

The chain recombines TRBV19 with TRBJ1-1; no reliable D call. The germline gives CDR1 LNHDA, CDR2 SQIVND (reference sequence). Trimming stripped 7 bases from V and 6 bases from J, with 18 bases between. The CDR3 sequence is 14 residues long. The CDR3 here is CASTLTGSSPEAFF. In nucleotides, the CDR3 is TGTGCCAGTACCCTCACGGGTTCTAGCCCTGAAGCTTTCTTT.

This clone was seen repeatedly, ten times or more. The chain employs TRBV6-8 and TRBJ1-2; 9 nucleotides match TRBD1. Germline CDR1 MNHGY, CDR2 SAAAGT. The V gene end was trimmed by 10 bases and the J gene end by 4 bases; junction bases not matched to a gene: 10. CDR3 length: 14 amino acids. The CDR3 loop reads CATEDRGKGYGYTF. CDR3 sequence (DNA): TGTGCCACCGAGGACAGGGGAAAAGGCTATGGCTACACCTTC.

This clone has at least ten counts. The CDR3 nucleotides read TGTGCCAGCAGGCTACAGGGGGCCAGCAATCAGCCCCAGCATTTT. This translates into CASRLQGASNQPQHF. The V call is TRBV6-8, the J call TRBJ1-5, with 9 bases that match TRBD1. Germline V CDR1 and CDR2: MNHGY, SAAAGT. The CDR3 runs 15 residues. V trimming: 6 bases; J trimming: 1 base; junction bases outside the gene matches: 4.

This clone has only a few counts. The chain couples TRBV6-8 to TRBJ1-1; D is undetermined. Germline CDR1 MNHGY, CDR2 SAAAGT. The CDR3 has 14 residues. V gave up 6 bases and J gave up 1 base, with 12 bases separating them. CDR3 sequence: CASRDINTNTEAFF. CDR3 coding DNA: TGTGCCAGCAGGGATATCAATACGAACACTGAAGCTTTCTTT.